Described below is a single T cell receptor (beta chain) sequence and its context. The germline V gene has CDR1 ENHRY and CDR2 SYGVKD. CDR3 length: 15 residues. The V and J ends lost 1 base and 3 bases respectively, with 13 bases between them. Amplification used 60 Vbeta primers and 13 Jbeta primers. Repertoires were generated with immunoSEQ multiplex PCR, while TCRdb's copy carries only in-frame clones and drops some. Among about 99,000 clones listed, more than 75% were seen once. The data derive from a study of cytomegalovirus exposure and HLA in healthy donors. Sequenced material: PBMCs. The sequence was obtained from a woman between 18 and 29 years old in good health and CMV-seropositive. The rearrangement joins TRBV10-3 to TRBJ2-7, with a weak D call TRBD2 (6 bases). Here the CDR3 reads CAISEFTDGSYEQYF. The CDR3 DNA reads TGTGCCATCAGTGAGTTTACGGACGGGAGCTACGAGCAGTACTTC.